This TCR beta chain derives from a study of CD8 T cells in Susac syndrome. Study-wide points: Only a relatively small number of individuals were included in the TCR sequencing and HLA analysis.

RNA amounts of about 0.45 to 1 ug underwent reverse transcription with random hexamers. By means of immunoSEQ multiplex PCR, TCR beta CDR3 spanning 54 Vbeta and 13 Jbeta underwent amplification. TCRdb re-analysed the immunoSEQ multiplex PCR reads in MiXCR, keeping a single row per CDR3 protein. The sample has more than 100,000 distinct CDR3 sequences, approximately 79% seen once. The authors sequenced TCR beta from blood CD8+ and CD4+ T cells. The multiple sclerosis controls, all treatment-naive patients, had relapsing-remitting disease that was stable or active. The CDR3 extends over 14 amino acids. Germline V gene lookup returns CDR1 MGHDK and CDR2 SYGVNS. Trimming at V came to 8 bases and at J to 2 bases, leaving 5 bases not matched to a gene. Turning to this clonotype: What it recognizes is unknown.

The chain is built from TRBV25-1 and TRBJ2-1; 8 bases fit TRBD1. The sample comprised CD8+ T cells from PBMCs. This clonotype originated in a human donor with multiple sclerosis. CDR3 region: CASADRGAYNEQFF. CDR3 in DNA: TGTGCCAGCGCCGACAGGGGAGCCTACAATGAGCAGTTCTTC.